This TCR beta chain was profiled in a study of identical twins. V lost 1 base, J lost 2 bases, and 12 bases lay in between. CDR1 is LGHNA and CDR2 is YNFKEQ in the germline V gene. The CDR3 length is 15 residues. This clonotype showed up just a few times. TCRdb used MiXCR to reprocess the 5' RACE reads, holding one entry per CDR3 protein. Among a few hundred thousand distinct CDR3 sequences listed, roughly 24% were seen once. The data also belong to a second study, concerning T cells expressing NK-cell markers. That paper notes: Cells sorted as CD3+CD56+NKG2C+, CD3+CD56+NKG2C- and CD3+CD56-NKG2C+ T cells supplied the TCR beta repertoires. Several experiments confined sorting to alpha-beta TCR T cells with an anti-gamma-delta TCR antibody. For a few donors, these clonotypes were likewise the leading ones in the CD3+CD56-NKG2C+ fraction.

The sequence was collected from a woman between 18 and 29 years old in good health. Specimen: CD4+ T cells sorted from blood. The chain joins TRBV4-2 to TRBJ2-7; either TRBD1 or TRBD2 may fit D (5 bases each). CDR3 bases: TGTGCCAGCAGCCAAGCACCGGGGCAAACCTACGAGCAGTACTTC. The encoded protein is CASSQAPGQTYEQYF.